The present T cell receptor (beta chain) was sequenced within a study of blood T cell repertoires in COVID-19. As for the study in general: COVID-19 samples collected from the United States, Italy and Spain covered acute and convalescent phases.

This clone showed up just once. V trimming: 4 bases; J trimming: 5 bases; junction bases outside the gene matches: 6. Germline CDR1 reads SGHDT; CDR2 reads YYEEEE. CDR3 length: 15 residues. Original processing methods: Amplification of reference gene primers provided the estimated nucleated cell counts. Sequencing used immunoSEQ multiplex PCR; TCRdb keeps in-frame clones, though not all of them. V, J and clone size are those of that table, while D and trimming were read from the DNA. The table shows about 96,000 clones, with approximately 90% occurring only once. The specimen sequenced was peripheral blood. The rearrangement uses TRBV5-6 and TRBJ2-3, with 11 bases aligning to TRBD1. This receptor was obtained from a human donor with COVID-19, enrolled during active disease. The donor label of this sample is uncertain. The CDR3 DNA reads TGTGCCAGCAGCGGCCCGGACAGGGGGCAAGATACGCAGTATTTT. It specifies CASSGPDRGQDTQYF.